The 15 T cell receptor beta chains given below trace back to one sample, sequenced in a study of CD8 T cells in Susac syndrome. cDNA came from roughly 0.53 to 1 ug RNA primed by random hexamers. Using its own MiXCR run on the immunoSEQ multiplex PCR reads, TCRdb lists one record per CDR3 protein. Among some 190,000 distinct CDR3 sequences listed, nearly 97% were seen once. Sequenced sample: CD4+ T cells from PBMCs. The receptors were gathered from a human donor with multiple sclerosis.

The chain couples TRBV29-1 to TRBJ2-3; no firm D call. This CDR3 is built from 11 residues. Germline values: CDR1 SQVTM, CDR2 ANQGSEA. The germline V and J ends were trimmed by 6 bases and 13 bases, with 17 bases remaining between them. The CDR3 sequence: CSVRYTAREYF. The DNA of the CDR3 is TGCAGCGTGCGATACACAGCTAGGGAGTATTTT.

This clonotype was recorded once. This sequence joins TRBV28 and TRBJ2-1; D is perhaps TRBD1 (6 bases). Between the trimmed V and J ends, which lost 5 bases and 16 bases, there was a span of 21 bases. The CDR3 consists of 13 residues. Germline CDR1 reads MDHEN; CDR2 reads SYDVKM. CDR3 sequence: CASSAQGVVREFF. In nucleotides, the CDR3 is TGTGCCAGCAGTGCACAGGGCGTAGTTCGGGAATTCTTC.

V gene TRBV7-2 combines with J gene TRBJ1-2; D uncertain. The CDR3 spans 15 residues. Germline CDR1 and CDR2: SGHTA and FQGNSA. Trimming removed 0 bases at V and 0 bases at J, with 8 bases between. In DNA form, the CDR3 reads TGTGCCAGCAGCTTAGCGAGGAACCCTAACTATGGCTACACCTTC. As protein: CASSLARNPNYGYTF.

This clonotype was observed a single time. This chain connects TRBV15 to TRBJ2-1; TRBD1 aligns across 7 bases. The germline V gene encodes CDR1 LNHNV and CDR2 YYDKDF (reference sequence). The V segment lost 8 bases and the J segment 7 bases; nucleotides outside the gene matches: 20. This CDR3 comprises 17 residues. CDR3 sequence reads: CATVSARQGAGWNEQFF. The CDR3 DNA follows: TGTGCCACCGTAAGCGCTAGACAGGGCGCTGGTTGGAATGAGCAGTTCTTC.

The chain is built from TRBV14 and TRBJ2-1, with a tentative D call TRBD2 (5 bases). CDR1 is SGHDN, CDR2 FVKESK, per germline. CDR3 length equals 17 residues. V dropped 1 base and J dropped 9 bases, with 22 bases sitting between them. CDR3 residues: CASSQGLARIAPGEQFF. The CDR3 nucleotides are TGTGCCAGCAGCCAAGGTCTAGCTAGAATCGCGCCCGGTGAGCAGTTCTTC.

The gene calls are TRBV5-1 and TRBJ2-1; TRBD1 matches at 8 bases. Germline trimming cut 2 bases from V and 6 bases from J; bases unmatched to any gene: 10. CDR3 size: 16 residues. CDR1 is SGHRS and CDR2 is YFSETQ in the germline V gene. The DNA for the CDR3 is TGCGCCAGCAGCTTTCCGAGGGACAGGAACCCCAATGAGCAGTTCTTC. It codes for CASSFPRDRNPNEQFF.

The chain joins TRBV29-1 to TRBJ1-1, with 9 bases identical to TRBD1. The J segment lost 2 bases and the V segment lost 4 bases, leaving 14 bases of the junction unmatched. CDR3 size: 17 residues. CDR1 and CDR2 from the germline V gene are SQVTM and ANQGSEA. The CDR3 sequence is CSVGFMPGQGINTEAFF. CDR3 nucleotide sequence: TGCAGCGTTGGATTTATGCCGGGACAGGGAATTAACACTGAAGCTTTCTTT. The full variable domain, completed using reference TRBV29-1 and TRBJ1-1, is SAVISQKPSRDICQRGTSLTIQCQVDSQVTMMFWYRQQPGQSLTLIATANQGSEATYESGFVIDKFPISRPNLTFSTLTVSNMSPEDSSIYLCSVGFMPGQGINTEAFFGQGTRLTVV.

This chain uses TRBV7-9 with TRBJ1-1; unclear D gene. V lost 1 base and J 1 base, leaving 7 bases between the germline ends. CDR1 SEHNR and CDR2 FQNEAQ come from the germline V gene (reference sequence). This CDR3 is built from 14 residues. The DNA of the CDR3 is TGTGCCAGCAGCTTAGGAGCAGCGAACACTGAAGCTTTCTTT. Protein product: CASSLGAANTEAFF.

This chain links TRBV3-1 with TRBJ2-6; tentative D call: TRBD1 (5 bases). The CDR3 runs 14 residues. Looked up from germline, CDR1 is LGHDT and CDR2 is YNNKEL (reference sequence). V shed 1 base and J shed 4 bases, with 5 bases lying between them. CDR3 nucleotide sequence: TGTGCCAGCAGCCAAGGACAGGGGGCCAACGTCCTGACTTTC. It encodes CASSQGQGANVLTF.

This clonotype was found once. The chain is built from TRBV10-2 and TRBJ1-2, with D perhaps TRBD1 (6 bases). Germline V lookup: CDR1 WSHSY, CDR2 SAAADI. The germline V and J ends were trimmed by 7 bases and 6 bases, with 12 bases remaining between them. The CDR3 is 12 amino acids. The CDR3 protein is CASTEGGNGYTF. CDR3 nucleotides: TGCGCCAGCACCGAGGGGGGGAATGGCTACACCTTC.

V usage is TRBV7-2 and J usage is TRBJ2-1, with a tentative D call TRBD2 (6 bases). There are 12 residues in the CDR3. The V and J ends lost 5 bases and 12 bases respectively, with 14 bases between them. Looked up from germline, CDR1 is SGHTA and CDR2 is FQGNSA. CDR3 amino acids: CASSPQAGPQFF. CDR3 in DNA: TGTGCCAGCAGCCCGCAAGCGGGCCCGCAGTTCTTC.

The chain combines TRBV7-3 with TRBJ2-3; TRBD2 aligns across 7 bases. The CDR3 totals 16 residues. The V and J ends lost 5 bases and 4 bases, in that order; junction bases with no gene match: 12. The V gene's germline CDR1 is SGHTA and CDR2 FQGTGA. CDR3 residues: CASSPGLGGGADTQYF. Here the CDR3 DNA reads TGTGCCAGCAGCCCCGGACTGGGCGGGGGTGCAGATACGCAGTATTTT.

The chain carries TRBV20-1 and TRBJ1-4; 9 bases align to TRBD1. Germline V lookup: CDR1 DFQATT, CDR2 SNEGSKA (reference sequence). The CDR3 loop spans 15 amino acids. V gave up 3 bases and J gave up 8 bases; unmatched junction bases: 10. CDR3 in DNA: TGCAGTGCTAGTTCGACAGGGGGTGCGGTGGAAAAACTGTTTTTT. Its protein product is CSASSTGGAVEKLFF.

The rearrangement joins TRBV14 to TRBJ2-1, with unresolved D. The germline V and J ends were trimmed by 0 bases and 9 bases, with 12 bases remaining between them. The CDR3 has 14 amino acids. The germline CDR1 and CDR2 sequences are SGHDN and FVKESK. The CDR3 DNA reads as TGTGCCAGCAGCCAAGAGCTTTCAGGTACTGAGCAGTTCTTC. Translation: CASSQELSGTEQFF.

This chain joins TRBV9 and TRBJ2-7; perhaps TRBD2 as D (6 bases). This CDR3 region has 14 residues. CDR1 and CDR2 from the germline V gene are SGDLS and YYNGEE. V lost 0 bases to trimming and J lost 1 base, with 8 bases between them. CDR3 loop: CASSVGEVSYEQYF. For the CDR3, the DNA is TGTGCCAGCAGCGTAGGGGAGGTGTCCTACGAGCAGTACTTC.